These 13 T cell receptor beta chains were all obtained from the same sample, sequenced in a study of identical twins. Each CDR3 protein gets one entry after TCRdb re-called the 5' RACE reads with MiXCR. The sample shows 300,000 to 400,000 distinct CDR3 sequences, roughly 9% of them seen only once. The specimen sequenced was naive T cells sorted from blood. All receptors derive from a woman in her forties or fifties in good health.

This clonotype was seen at least ten times. This chain links TRBV29-1 with TRBJ2-3, with D possibly matching TRBD2 (7 bases). The CDR3 spans 14 residues. Germline V gene data show CDR1 as SQVTM and CDR2 as ANQGSEA. The ends were cut back, 5 bases at V and 3 bases at J, with 15 bases in the middle. CDR3 region: CSVTTGRATDTQYF. The DNA of the CDR3 is TGCAGCGTTACAACAGGGAGGGCTACAGATACGCAGTATTTT.

The V call is TRBV4-1, the J call TRBJ1-1; 9 bases agree with TRBD1. CDR1 and CDR2 from the germline V gene are MGHRA and YSYEKL. This CDR3 has 17 amino acids. J was trimmed by 1 base and V by 4 bases; bases with no gene match: 10. DNA of the CDR3: TGCGCCAGCAGCCGGATCGGACAGGGGCTAGGGAACACTGAAGCTTTCTTT. Translated, it gives CASSRIGQGLGNTEAFF.

This clonotype was recorded a few times. The chain joins TRBV5-1 to TRBJ2-6; no firm D call. This CDR3 spans 14 amino acids. The V gene's germline CDR1 is SGHRS and CDR2 YFSETQ. Trimming pared 7 bases from V and 0 bases from J, leaving 8 bases between. CDR3: CASAPPSGANVLTF. CDR3 sequence (DNA): TGCGCCAGCGCTCCTCCCTCTGGGGCCAACGTCCTGACTTTC.

This sequence joins TRBV24-1 and TRBJ2-3; D is unclear. The germline gives CDR1 KGHDR, CDR2 SFDVKD. The ends were cut back, 5 bases at V and 0 bases at J, with 11 bases in the middle. The CDR3 loop spans 15 amino acids. CDR3 DNA: TGTGCCACCAGTGCCTATGATGCTAGCACAGATACGCAGTATTTT. It codes for CATSAYDASTDTQYF.

This clonotype turned up a few times. This chain joins TRBV20-1 and TRBJ2-7; TRBD1 might be the D (6 bases). Per germline, CDR1 DFQATT and CDR2 SNEGSKA (reference sequence). This CDR3 has 11 amino acids. The CDR3 DNA follows: TGCAGCGGGTTGGGGGCGGTCGAGCAGTACTTC. This codes for CSGLGAVEQYF.

A few counts support this clonotype. The V call is TRBV15, the J call TRBJ2-1, with TRBD2 matching over 8 bases. From germline, CDR1 is LNHNV and CDR2 YYDKDF (reference sequence). CDR3 length equals 19 residues. The J segment lost 2 bases and the V segment lost 3 bases, leaving 15 bases of the junction unmatched. The CDR3 is CATSRPTTHSGLAYNEQFF. Here the CDR3 DNA reads TGTGCCACCAGCAGGCCAACGACTCATTCGGGACTAGCCTACAATGAGCAGTTCTTC.

This clonotype turned up a few times. This rearrangement joins TRBV15 to TRBJ2-7; 10 bases line up with TRBD2. Germline CDR1 is LNHNV and CDR2 is YYDKDF (reference sequence). V trimming: 0 bases; J trimming: 6 bases; junction bases outside the gene matches: 5. The CDR3 runs 15 residues. The CDR3 DNA is TGTGCCACCAGCAGAGAAGCGGGAGGGATATTCGAGCAGTACGTC. Protein sequence: CATSREAGGIFEQYV.

This chain uses TRBV30 with TRBJ1-1; no firm D call. CDR3 length: 8 amino acids. CDR1 is GTSNPN and CDR2 is SVGIG in the germline V gene (reference sequence). V was cut by 5 bases and J by 10 bases, with 5 bases left in between. The CDR3 loop is CAWGVAFF. The CDR3 coding sequence is TGTGCCTGGGGGGTAGCTTTCTTT.

This clonotype was found many times. The chain employs TRBV7-9 and TRBJ2-1; D unclear. CDR3 size: 11 residues. V was shortened by 5 bases and J by 12 bases, with 11 bases between the two germline ends. Germline V CDR1 and CDR2: SEHNR, FQNEAQ (reference sequence). The CDR3 protein is CASSRGPTQFF. The CDR3 DNA reads TGTGCCAGCAGCCGCGGTCCCACGCAGTTCTTC.

This clonotype was seen more than once but under ten times. CDR3 nucleotide sequence: TGCAGCGTTGGGACTAGCTACCCCGGGGAGCTGTTTTTT. Protein sequence: CSVGTSYPGELFF. J is TRBJ2-2 and V is TRBV29-1, with 8 bases matching TRBD2. The CDR3 length is 13 residues. Germline V gene sequence: CDR1 SQVTM, CDR2 ANQGSEA. Trimming at V came to 4 bases and at J to 6 bases, leaving 4 bases not matched to a gene.

This clonotype has a handful of counts. The V gene is TRBV9, the J gene TRBJ2-1; tentative D call: TRBD2 (6 bases). CDR1 is SGDLS, CDR2 YYNGEE, per germline. With 0 bases removed from V and 7 bases from J, the gap between germline ends came to 17 bases. CDR3 length: 16 residues. This CDR3 reads CASSVATPGAGNEQFF. The CDR3 DNA follows: TGTGCCAGCAGCGTAGCTACTCCGGGAGCTGGGAATGAGCAGTTCTTC.

This clonotype appeared a few times. The chain couples TRBV19 to TRBJ1-5; TRBD1 matches at 8 bases. With 4 bases clipped from V and 4 bases from J, the junction kept 6 bases outside the gene matches. This CDR3 comprises 15 residues. Germline loops: CDR1 LNHDA, CDR2 SQIVND (reference sequence). In nucleotides, the CDR3 is TGTGCCAGTAGTACCGCGGGACAGGCAAATCAGCCCCAGCATTTT. It encodes CASSTAGQANQPQHF.

The genes are TRBV5-1 and TRBJ1-1; D not certain. With 3 bases removed from V and 1 base from J, the gap between germline ends came to 7 bases. The CDR3 has 13 residues. Germline CDR1 is SGHRS and CDR2 is YFSETQ. The CDR3 region is CASSYLWNTEAFF. CDR3 nucleotides: TGCGCCAGCAGCTACCTTTGGAACACTGAAGCTTTCTTT. The full variable domain, its missing parts supplied by reference TRBV5-1 and TRBJ1-1, is KAGVTQTPRYLIKTRGQQVTLSCSPISGHRSVSWYQQTPGQGLQFLFEYFSETQRNKGNFPGRFSGRQFSNSRSEMNVSTLELGDSALYLCASSYLWNTEAFFGQGTRLTVV.